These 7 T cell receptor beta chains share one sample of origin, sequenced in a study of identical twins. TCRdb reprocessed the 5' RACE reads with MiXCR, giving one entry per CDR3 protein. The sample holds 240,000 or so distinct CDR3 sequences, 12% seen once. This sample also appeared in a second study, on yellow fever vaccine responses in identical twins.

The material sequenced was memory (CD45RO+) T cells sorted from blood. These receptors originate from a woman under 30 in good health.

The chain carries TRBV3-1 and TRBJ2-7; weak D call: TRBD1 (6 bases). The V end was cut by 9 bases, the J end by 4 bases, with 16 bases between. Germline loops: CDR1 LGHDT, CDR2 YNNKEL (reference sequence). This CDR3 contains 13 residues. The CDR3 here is CASSAGERYEQYF. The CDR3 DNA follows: TGTGCCAGTTCGGCAGGGGAAAGGTACGAGCAGTACTTC.

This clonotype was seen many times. Here the CDR3 reads CASSLVGRYNEQFF. The CDR3 DNA reads as TGTGCCAGCAGTTTGGTCGGCCGGTACAATGAGCAGTTCTTC. The chain links TRBV28 to TRBJ2-1; no clear D gene. This CDR3 is built from 14 residues. Germline V gives CDR1 MDHEN, CDR2 SYDVKM. V lost 3 bases to trimming and J lost 4 bases, with 10 bases between them. The whole variable domain, remainder taken from reference TRBV28 and TRBJ2-1, is DVKVTQSSRYLVKRTGEKVFLECVQDMDHENMFWYRQDPGLGLRLIYFSYDVKMKEKGDIPEGYSVSREKKERFSLILESASTNQTSMYLCASSLVGRYNEQFFGPGTRLTVL.

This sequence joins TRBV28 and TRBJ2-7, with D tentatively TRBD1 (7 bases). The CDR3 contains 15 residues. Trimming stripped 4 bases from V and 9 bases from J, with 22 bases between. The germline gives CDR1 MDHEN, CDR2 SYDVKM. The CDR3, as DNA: TGTGCCAGCAGTTCCTCGAGGACAGGACTACGATGGCAGTACTTC. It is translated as CASSSSRTGLRWQYF.

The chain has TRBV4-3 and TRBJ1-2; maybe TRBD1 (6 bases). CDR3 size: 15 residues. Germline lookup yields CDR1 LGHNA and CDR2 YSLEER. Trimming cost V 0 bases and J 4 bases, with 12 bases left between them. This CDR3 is CASSQEFDRTYGYTF. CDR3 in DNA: TGCGCCAGCAGCCAAGAGTTCGACAGGACCTATGGCTACACCTTC.

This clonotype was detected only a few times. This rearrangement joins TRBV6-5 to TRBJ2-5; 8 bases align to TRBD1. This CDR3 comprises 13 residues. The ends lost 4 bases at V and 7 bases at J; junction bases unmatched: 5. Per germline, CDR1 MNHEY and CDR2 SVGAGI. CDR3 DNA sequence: TGTGCCAGCAGTTCCGGACAGGGAGTGACCCAGTACTTC. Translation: CASSSGQGVTQYF.

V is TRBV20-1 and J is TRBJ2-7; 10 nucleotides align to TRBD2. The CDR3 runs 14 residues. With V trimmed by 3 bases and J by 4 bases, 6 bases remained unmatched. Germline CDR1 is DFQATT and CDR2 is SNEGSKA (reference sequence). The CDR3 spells CSASGLAGVYEQYF. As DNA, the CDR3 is TGCAGTGCTAGCGGTCTAGCGGGGGTATACGAGCAGTACTTC.

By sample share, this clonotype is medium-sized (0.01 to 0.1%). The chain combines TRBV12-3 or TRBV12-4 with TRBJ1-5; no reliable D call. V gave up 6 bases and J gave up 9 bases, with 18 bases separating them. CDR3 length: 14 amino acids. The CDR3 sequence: CASSAGGPKWPQHF. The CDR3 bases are TGTGCCAGCAGCGCCGGAGGGCCGAAGTGGCCCCAGCATTTT.